This record covers a single TCR beta chain. How the authors handled the data: Amplifying reference gene primers gave estimates of nucleated cell counts. Sequenced by immunoSEQ multiplex PCR; TCRdb stores in-frame clones only, minus some. V and J calls and clone size are as listed in that table; D and trimming were resolved from the DNA. The repertoire holds 90,000 to 150,000 clones, with roughly 79% as singletons. These data are taken from a study of blood T cell repertoires in COVID-19. Whole-study context: Specimens from acute and convalescent COVID-19 originated in the United States, Italy and Spain. PBMCs, B-cell-depleted T cells, or T cells were the source of the cDNA or gDNA that made up the material.

The germline V gene encodes CDR1 KGHSH and CDR2 LQKENI. This CDR3 comprises 17 residues. Trimming stripped 3 bases from V and 6 bases from J, with 24 bases between. The specimen sequenced was peripheral blood. The J gene is TRBJ2-7, the V gene TRBV18; D may be TRBD2 (6 bases). This receptor was obtained from a human donor in a cohort sampled during active COVID-19. The CDR3 sequence is CASSPRGSASGEAEQYF. CDR3 DNA: TGTGCCAGCTCACCGCGCGGGTCCGCGTCCGGGGAGGCCGAGCAGTACTTC.